This T cell receptor beta chain was sequenced for a study of vaccination and CD4 T cells after COVID-19. The study, taken as a whole, reports: The median number of SARS-CoV-2-reactive clonotypes increased from around 20 to 38, a change that did not reach significance.

Specified treatment: approximately nine-day PBMC culture with coronavirus spike peptide pools or control peptides (ViraFEST assay). On this clonotype: Its antigen is not identified.

This CDR3 has 14 residues. The germline V gene has CDR1 LNHNV and CDR2 YYDKDF (reference sequence). V dropped 6 bases and J dropped 7 bases, with 13 bases sitting between them. The assay that was used to sequence DNA from cultured CD4+ T cells was the Oncomine TCR Beta short-read assay. Genomic DNA was isolated from cultured CD4+ T cells. In TCRdb, the PCR reads were re-called with MiXCR into one record per CDR3 protein. The table lists around 18,000 distinct CDR3 sequences, just over 70% of them singletons. What was sequenced was CD4+ T cells from blood, cultured in vitro. The chain is built from TRBV15 and TRBJ1-6; the D is unclear. The sequence came from a human donor who had recovered from COVID-19. This chain's CDR3 is CATRTTVGNSPLHF. CDR3 nucleotides: TGTGCCACCAGGACGACGGTGGGGAATTCACCCCTCCACTTT. The full variable domain, with the rest looked up from reference TRBV15 and TRBJ1-6, is DAMVIQNPRYQVTQFGKPVTLSCSQTLNHNVMYWYQQKSSQAPKLLFHYYDKDFNNEADTPDNFQSRRPNTSFCFLDIRSPGLGDTAMYLCATRTTVGNSPLHFGNGTRLTVT.